These T cell receptor beta chains were read from a single sample in a study of blood T cell repertoires in COVID-19. The assay was immunoSEQ multiplex PCR, and TCRdb's table has in-frame clones only and misses some. Of some 220,000 clones listed, around 84% are singletons. Sequencing used peripheral blood. These receptors all stem from a woman in her sixties or seventies who had recovered from COVID-19. The CDR3 runs from the conserved cysteine through the conserved F or W. Fields, in order: J gene, D gene, clone size, V gene, CDR3 DNA, CDR3 protein. The D gene is left open where the match is weak. Clone size is shown for a subset of rows, as once, few, many or a class of expanded clone.

>TRBJ2-3|NA|NA|TRBV3-1/TRBV3-2
TGTGCCAGCAGCCGGAGCGGTGATACGCAGTATTTT
CASSRSGDTQYF
>TRBJ2-3|TRBD2|few|TRBV18
TGTGCCAGCTCAGGCGGGGGAACAGATACGCAGTATTTT
CASSGGGTDTQYF
>TRBJ2-3|NA|NA|TRBV7-2
TGTGCCAGCAGCTCACGGGATACGCAGTATTTT
CASSSRDTQYF
>TRBJ1-4|NA|NA|TRBV12-3/TRBV12-4
TGTGCCAGCAGTTTAAAACAGCGGGAAAAACTGTTTTTT
CASSLKQREKLFF
>TRBJ2-5|TRBD2|NA|TRBV11-2
TGTGCCAGCAGCGCACGACTAGCGGGGGGGTGGTCAGAGACCCAGTACTTC
CASSARLAGGWSETQYF
>TRBJ1-1|NA|NA|TRBV7-2
TGTGCCAGCAGCCCTCAAACAGCGAACACTGAAGCTTTCTTT
CASSPQTANTEAFF
>TRBJ1-4|NA|NA|TRBV18
TGTGCCAGCTCACCGCGATTGGGGGGGTCGGATCTGTTTTTT
CASSPRLGGSDLFF
>TRBJ2-1|TRBD2|once|TRBV14
TGTGCCAGCAGCCATGGGACTAGCGGGTTCCATGAGCAGTTCTTC
CASSHGTSGFHEQFF
>TRBJ1-1|NA|few|TRBV15
TGTGCCACCAGCAGAGGAGGATGGGGAGACACTGAAGCTTTCTTT
CATSRGGWGDTEAFF
>TRBJ2-1|NA|NA|TRBV7-8
TGTGCCAGCAGCTTACGTGAGGGGGATGAGCAGTTCTTC
CASSLREGDEQFF
>TRBJ1-2|NA|NA|TRBV7-9
TGTGCCAGCAGTCCAGTCCAGGGCTCAGTTTGGGGCTACACCTTC
CASSPVQGSVWGYTF
>TRBJ2-6|TRBD2|NA|TRBV4-1
TGCGCCAGCAGCCCGTGGCTAGCGGGGCACTCTGGGGCCAACGTCCTGACTTTC
CASSPWLAGHSGANVLTF
>TRBJ2-5|TRBD2|NA|TRBV5-1
TGCGCCAGCAGCATCGGACTAGCGGAAAAAGAGACCCAGTACTTC
CASSIGLAEKETQYF
>TRBJ2-3|NA|NA|TRBV5-4
TGTGCCAGCAGCCCGGGGTTTGGGAGCACAGATACGCAGTATTTT
CASSPGFGSTDTQYF
>TRBJ1-1|TRBD1|NA|TRBV7-9
TGTGCCAGCAGCTTCGGGGACAGGAACACTGAAGCTTTCTTT
CASSFGDRNTEAFF
>TRBJ2-5|TRBD1|NA|TRBV4-2
TGTGCCAGCAGCCAGACCGGACAGGGTAAGGGGGAGACCCAGTACTTC
CASSQTGQGKGETQYF
>TRBJ2-5|TRBD2|NA|TRBV6-6
TGTGCCAGCATCCCGTCCGGGACTAGCGGGGTGGAGACCCAGTACTTC
CASIPSGTSGVETQYF
>TRBJ1-4|NA|NA|TRBV5-4
TGTGCCAGCGGTCTGGCGGCTGAAAAACTGTTTTTT
CASGLAAEKLFF
>TRBJ2-7|NA|NA|TRBV7-2
TGTGCCAGCAGCTCCAGGGGCCCCTACGAGCAGTACTTC
CASSSRGPYEQYF
>TRBJ2-3|TRBD2|NA|TRBV27
TGTGCCAGCAGCCCGGGACTAGCTGGGGCAGATACGCAGTATTTT
CASSPGLAGADTQYF
>TRBJ2-3|TRBD2|NA|TRBV24-1
TGTGCCACCAGTGATGTAGCGGGGGGCACAGATACGCAGTATTTT
CATSDVAGGTDTQYF
>TRBJ2-3|TRBD2|NA|TRBV15
TGTGCCACCAGCCGGACTAGCGGAAGCACAGATACGCAGTATTTT
CATSRTSGSTDTQYF
>TRBJ2-7|NA|NA|TRBV12-3/TRBV12-4
TGTGCCAGCAGTTTACTAGCTTCGGGAGAGCAGTACTTC
CASSLLASGEQYF
>TRBJ2-1|NA|NA|TRBV7-9
TGTGCCAGCAGCACGATGAGCTCCTACAATGAGCAGTTCTTC
CASSTMSSYNEQFF
>TRBJ1-5|NA|once|TRBV19
TGTGCCAGTAGTATGGGGCAGGGAAACAATCAGCCCCAGCATTTT
CASSMGQGNNQPQHF
>TRBJ2-6|NA|NA|TRBV9
TGTGCCAGCAGCCTAGCTCACAGGACCTCCGGGGCCAACGTCCTGACTTTC
CASSLAHRTSGANVLTF
>TRBJ2-2|NA|once|TRBV9
TGTGCCAGCAGCGTAGGGGTGGCAGGGGCGACCGGGGAGCTGTTTTTT
CASSVGVAGATGELFF
>TRBJ2-7|TRBD1|NA|TRBV7-9
TGTGCCAGCAGCTTACTTTACCGGGACAGGGGGGCCTACGAGCAGTACTTC
CASSLLYRDRGAYEQYF
>TRBJ1-5|TRBD1|many|TRBV7-2
TGTGCCAGCAGCTCGGGACAGGGGCGTAAACTTTATAGCAATCAGCCCCAGCATTTT
CASSSGQGRKLYSNQPQHF
>TRBJ2-2|TRBD2|NA|TRBV9
TGTGCCAGCAGCGTACTAGCGGGGGGCACCGGGGAGCTGTTTTTT
CASSVLAGGTGELFF
>TRBJ2-5|TRBD1|NA|TRBV7-9
TGTGCCAGCAGCTTATTTGGGACAGGGGAAGAGACCCAGTACTTC
CASSLFGTGEETQYF
>TRBJ1-6|TRBD1|NA|TRBV7-8
TGTGCCAGCAGCTTGGCGACAGGGGGAGTATCACCCCTCCACTTT
CASSLATGGVSPLHF
>TRBJ2-7|TRBD1|few|TRBV2
TGTGCCAGCAGTCTCCGGGACAGGGCCTACGAGCAGTACTTC
CASSLRDRAYEQYF
>TRBJ1-4|NA|NA|TRBV7-9
TGTGCCAGCAGACTAACAGGGTATGAGGATGAAAAACTGTTTTTT
CASRLTGYEDEKLFF
>TRBJ2-7|TRBD1|NA|TRBV10-3
TGTGCCATCAGTGAGCCCCGGACAGGAAGGGGCTACGAGCAGTACTTC
CAISEPRTGRGYEQYF
>TRBJ1-1|TRBD1|NA|TRBV15
TGTGCCACCATCATCGGGGACAGCCTTCACCGTGAAGCTTTCTTT
CATIIGDSLHREAFF
>TRBJ1-2|NA|NA|TRBV6-5
TGTGCCAGCAGTTACTCGAACAGACTATTCTATGGCTACACCTTC
CASSYSNRLFYGYTF
>TRBJ2-1|TRBD2|NA|TRBV19
TGTGCCAGTACCAAGGGACTAGCGGGGGCGAGCTCCTACAATGAGCAGTTCTTC
CASTKGLAGASSYNEQFF